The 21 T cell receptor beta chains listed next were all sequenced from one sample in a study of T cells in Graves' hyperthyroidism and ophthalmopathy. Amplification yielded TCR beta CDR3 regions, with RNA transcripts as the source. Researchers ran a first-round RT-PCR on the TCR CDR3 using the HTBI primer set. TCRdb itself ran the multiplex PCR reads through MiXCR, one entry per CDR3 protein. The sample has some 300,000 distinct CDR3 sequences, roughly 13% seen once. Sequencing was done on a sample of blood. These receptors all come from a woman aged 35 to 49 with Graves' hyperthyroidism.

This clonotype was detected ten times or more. CDR3 in DNA: TGTGCCACCAGTGTCTCCGGTCCCGGGGAGCTGTTTTTT. As protein: CATSVSGPGELFF. The chain links TRBV24-1 to TRBJ2-2; D is undetermined. Germline V gene lookup returns CDR1 KGHDR and CDR2 SFDVKD. There are 13 residues in the CDR3. V was shortened by 5 bases and J by 6 bases, with 9 bases between the two germline ends.

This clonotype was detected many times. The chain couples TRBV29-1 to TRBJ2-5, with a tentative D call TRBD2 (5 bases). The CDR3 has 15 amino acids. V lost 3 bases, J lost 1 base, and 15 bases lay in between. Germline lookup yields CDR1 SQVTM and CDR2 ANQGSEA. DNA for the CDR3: TGCAGCGTTGACGGCCTAGAGAGGGTCCAAGAGACCCAGTACTTC. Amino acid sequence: CSVDGLERVQETQYF.

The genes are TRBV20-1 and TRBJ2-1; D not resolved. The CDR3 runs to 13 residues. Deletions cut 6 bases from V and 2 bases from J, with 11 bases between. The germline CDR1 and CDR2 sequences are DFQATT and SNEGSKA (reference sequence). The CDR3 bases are TGCAGTGCCAAGGCCCCCACCTACAATGAGCAGTTCTTC. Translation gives CSAKAPTYNEQFF.

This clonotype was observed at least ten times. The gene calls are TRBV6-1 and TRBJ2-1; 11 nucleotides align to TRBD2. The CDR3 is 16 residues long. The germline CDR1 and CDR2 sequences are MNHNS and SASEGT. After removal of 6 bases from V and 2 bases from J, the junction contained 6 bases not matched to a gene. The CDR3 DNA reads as TGTGCCAGCAGCTCCTCTAGCGGGAGGCCCTACAATGAGCAGTTCTTC. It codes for CASSSSSGRPYNEQFF.

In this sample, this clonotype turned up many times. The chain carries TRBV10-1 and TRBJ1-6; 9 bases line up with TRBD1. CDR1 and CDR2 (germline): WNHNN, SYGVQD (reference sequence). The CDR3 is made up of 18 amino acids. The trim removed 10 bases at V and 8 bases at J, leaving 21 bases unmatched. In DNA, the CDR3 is TGCGCCATCGAGGCCGGGACAGGGAGTTTTCCCTCGTATTCACCCCTCCACTTT. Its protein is CAIEAGTGSFPSYSPLHF.

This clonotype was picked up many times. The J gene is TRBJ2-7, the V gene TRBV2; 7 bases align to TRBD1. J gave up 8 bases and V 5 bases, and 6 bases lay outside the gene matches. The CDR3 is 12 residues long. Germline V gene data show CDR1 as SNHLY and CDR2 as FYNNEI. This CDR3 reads CASSSDRVKQYF. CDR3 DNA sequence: TGTGCCAGCAGTTCAGACAGGGTCAAGCAGTACTTC.

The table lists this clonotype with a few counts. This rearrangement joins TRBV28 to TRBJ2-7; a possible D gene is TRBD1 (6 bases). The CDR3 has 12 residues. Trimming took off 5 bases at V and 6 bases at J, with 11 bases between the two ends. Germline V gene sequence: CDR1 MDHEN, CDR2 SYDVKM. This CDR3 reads CASSLQGAEQYF. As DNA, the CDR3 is TGTGCCAGCAGTCTACAGGGCGCCGAGCAGTACTTC. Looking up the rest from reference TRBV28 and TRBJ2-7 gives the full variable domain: DVKVTQSSRYLVKRTGEKVFLECVQDMDHENMFWYRQDPGLGLRLIYFSYDVKMKEKGDIPEGYSVSREKKERFSLILESASTNQTSMYLCASSLQGAEQYFGPGTRLTVT.

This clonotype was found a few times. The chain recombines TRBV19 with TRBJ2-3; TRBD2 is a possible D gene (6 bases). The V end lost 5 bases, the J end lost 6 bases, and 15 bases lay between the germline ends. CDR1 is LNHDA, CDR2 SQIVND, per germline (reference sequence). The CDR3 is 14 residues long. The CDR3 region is CASSARDRGDTQYF. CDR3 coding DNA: TGTGCCAGTAGTGCAAGGGACCGGGGGGATACGCAGTATTTT.

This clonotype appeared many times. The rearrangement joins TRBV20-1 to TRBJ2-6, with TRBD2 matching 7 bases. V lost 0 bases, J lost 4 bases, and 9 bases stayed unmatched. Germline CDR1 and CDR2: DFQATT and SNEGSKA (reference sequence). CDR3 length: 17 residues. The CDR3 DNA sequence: TGCAGTGCTAGAGATTGGCGGGAGAGGTCCGGGGCCAACGTCCTGACTTTC. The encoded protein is CSARDWRERSGANVLTF.

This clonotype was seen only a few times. The CDR3 coding sequence is TGTGCCAGCAGCCAAGATCCGACTAGCAGATCCACAGATACGCAGTATTTT. Translated: CASSQDPTSRSTDTQYF. The chain is built from TRBV3-1 and TRBJ2-3; 7 bases are a match to TRBD2. The germline gives CDR1 LGHDT, CDR2 YNNKEL (reference sequence). CDR3 length equals 17 residues. The trim removed 0 bases at V and 2 bases at J, leaving 8 bases unmatched.

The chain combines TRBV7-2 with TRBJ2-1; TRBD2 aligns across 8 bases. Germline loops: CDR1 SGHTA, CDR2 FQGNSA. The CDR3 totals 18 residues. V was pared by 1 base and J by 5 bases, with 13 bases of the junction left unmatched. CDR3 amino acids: CASSLVPGLVVGHNEQFF. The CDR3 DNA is TGTGCCAGCAGCTTAGTCCCGGGACTAGTGGTGGGGCACAATGAGCAGTTCTTC.

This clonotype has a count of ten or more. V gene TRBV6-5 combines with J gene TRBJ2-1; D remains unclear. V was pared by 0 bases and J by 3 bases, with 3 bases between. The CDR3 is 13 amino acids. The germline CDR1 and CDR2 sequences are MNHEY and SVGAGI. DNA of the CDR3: TGTGCCAGCAGTTACTCGGGCTACAATGAGCAGTTCTTC. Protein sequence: CASSYSGYNEQFF.

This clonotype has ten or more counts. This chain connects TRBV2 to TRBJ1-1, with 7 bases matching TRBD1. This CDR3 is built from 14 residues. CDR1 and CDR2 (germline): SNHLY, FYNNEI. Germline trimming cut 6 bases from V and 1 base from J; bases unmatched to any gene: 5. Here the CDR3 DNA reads TGTGCCAGCAGCCGACAGGGATCGAACACTGAAGCTTTCTTT. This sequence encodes CASSRQGSNTEAFF.

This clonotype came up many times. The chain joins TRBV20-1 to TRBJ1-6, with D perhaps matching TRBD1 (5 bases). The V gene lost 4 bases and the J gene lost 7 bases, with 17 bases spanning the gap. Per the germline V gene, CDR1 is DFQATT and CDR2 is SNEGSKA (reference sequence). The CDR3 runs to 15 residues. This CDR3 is CSATNGAVPNSPLHF. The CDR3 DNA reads TGCAGTGCTACCAACGGGGCCGTACCCAATTCACCCCTCCACTTT.

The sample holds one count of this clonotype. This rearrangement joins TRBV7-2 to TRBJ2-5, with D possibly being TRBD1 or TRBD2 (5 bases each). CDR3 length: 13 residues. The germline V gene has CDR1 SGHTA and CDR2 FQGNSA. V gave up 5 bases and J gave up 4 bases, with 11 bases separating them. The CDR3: CASSLRGSETQYF. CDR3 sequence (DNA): TGTGCCAGCAGCCTGAGGGGATCAGAGACCCAGTACTTC.

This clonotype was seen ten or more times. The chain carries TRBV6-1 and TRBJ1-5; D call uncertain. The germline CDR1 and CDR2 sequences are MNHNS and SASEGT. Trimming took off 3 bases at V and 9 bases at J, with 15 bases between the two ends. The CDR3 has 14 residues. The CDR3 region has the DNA TGTGCCAGCAGTGAGATTTTGGACGGTCGGCCCCAGCATTTT. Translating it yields CASSEILDGRPQHF.

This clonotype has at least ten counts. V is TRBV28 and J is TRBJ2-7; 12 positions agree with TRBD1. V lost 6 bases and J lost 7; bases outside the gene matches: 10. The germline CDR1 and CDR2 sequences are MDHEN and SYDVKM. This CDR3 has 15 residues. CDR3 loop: CASSSPGQGASEQYF. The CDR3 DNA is TGTGCCAGCAGCTCCCCGGGACAGGGGGCGTCTGAGCAGTACTTC.

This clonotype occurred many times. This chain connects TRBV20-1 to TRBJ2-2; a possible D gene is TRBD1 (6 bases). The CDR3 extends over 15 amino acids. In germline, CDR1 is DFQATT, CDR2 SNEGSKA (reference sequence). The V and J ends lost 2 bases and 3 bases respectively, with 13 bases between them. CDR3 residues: CSARPRDTYTGELFF. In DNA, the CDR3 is TGCAGTGCTAGACCACGGGACACCTACACCGGGGAGCTGTTTTTT.

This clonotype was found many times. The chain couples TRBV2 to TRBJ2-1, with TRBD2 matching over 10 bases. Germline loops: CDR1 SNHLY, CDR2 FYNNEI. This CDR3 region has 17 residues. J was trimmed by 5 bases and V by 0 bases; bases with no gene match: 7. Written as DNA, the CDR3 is TGTGCCAGCAGTGAAGCCCACGGCCTAGCGGGAGACAATGAGCAGTTCTTC. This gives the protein CASSEAHGLAGDNEQFF.

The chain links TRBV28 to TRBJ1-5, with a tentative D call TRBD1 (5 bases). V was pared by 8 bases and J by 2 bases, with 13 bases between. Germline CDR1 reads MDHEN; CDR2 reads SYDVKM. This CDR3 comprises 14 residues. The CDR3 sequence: CASLGGRRNQPQHF. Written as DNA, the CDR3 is TGTGCCAGCCTCGGGGGGAGGCGCAATCAGCCCCAGCATTTT.

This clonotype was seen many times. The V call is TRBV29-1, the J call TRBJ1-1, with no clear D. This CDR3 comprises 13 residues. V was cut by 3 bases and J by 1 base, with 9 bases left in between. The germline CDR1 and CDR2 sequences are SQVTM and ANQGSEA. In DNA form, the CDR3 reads TGCAGCGTTGAGGAGACAACGAACACTGAAGCTTTCTTT. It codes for CSVEETTNTEAFF.